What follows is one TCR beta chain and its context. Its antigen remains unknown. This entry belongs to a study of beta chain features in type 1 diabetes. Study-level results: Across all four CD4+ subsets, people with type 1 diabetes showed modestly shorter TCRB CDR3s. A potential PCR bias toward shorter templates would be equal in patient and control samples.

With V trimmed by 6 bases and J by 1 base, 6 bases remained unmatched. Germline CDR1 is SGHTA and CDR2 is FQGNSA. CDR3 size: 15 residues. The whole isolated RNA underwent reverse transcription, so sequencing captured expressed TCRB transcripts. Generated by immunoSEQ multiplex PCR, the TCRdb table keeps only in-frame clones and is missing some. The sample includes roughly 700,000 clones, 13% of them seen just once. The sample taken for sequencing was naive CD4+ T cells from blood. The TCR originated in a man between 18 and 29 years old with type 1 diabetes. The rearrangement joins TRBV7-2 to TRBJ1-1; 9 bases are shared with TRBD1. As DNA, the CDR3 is TGTGCCAGCAGGATACCGGGACAGGGGAACACTGAAGCTTTCTTT. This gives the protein CASRIPGQGNTEAFF.